One sample yielded the 5 T cell receptor beta chains listed below, sequenced in a study of response to subunit inactivated influenza vaccine. TCRdb processed the RT-PCR reads anew with MiXCR; each CDR3 protein has one entry. The sample yields around 570,000 distinct CDR3 sequences, about 10% seen once. These sequences were also reported in another study, on T cells expressing NK-cell markers. That study reports: UMIs were included in TCR beta cDNA generated by 5'RACE template switching.

The sample here was PBMCs from blood, taken on the day of vaccination. The source of these receptors is a man aged 45-60 years who received an inactivated influenza vaccine.

This clonotype has a count of ten or more. The chain carries TRBV27 and TRBJ2-2; 10 positions match TRBD2. This CDR3 is built from 17 residues. The germline V gene encodes CDR1 MNHEY and CDR2 SMNVEV (reference sequence). Trimming at V came to 3 bases and at J to 6 bases, leaving 10 bases not matched to a gene. This CDR3 reads CASSLLLAGVGPGELFF. The CDR3 region has the DNA TGTGCCAGCAGTTTGTTGCTAGCGGGAGTTGGGCCCGGGGAGCTGTTTTTT.

The genes are TRBV7-2 and TRBJ2-7; D perhaps matches TRBD2 (6 bases). The germline V gene has CDR1 SGHTA and CDR2 FQGNSA. The CDR3 consists of 14 residues. Between the trimmed V and J ends, which lost 2 bases and 5 bases, there was a span of 13 bases. The CDR3 spells CASSLNLAGNEQYF. CDR3 in DNA: TGTGCCAGCAGCTTAAATTTGGCGGGAAACGAGCAGTACTTC.

This clonotype showed up just a few times. The V and J genes are TRBV20-1 and TRBJ1-1; D ambiguous. Germline values: CDR1 DFQATT, CDR2 SNEGSKA (reference sequence). V lost 3 bases to trimming and J lost 1 base, with 12 bases between them. This CDR3 comprises 14 residues. The CDR3 DNA reads TGCAGTGCTAGGGTGGGAGGTGCGAACACTGAAGCTTTCTTT. This gives the protein CSARVGGANTEAFF.

This clonotype was recorded many times. The chain carries TRBV4-2 and TRBJ2-1, with 8 bases fitting TRBD1. The CDR3 covers 18 residues. CDR1 is LGHNA and CDR2 is YNFKEQ in the germline V gene. The trim removed 1 base at V and 2 bases at J, leaving 10 bases unmatched. In DNA form, the CDR3 reads TGTGCCAGCAGCCAAGTGATAGTCGAGACAGGGGCCTACAATGAGCAGTTCTTC. It is translated as CASSQVIVETGAYNEQFF.

The rearrangement joins TRBV7-9 to TRBJ2-3; a weak D match, TRBD2 (5 bases). CDR3 length equals 15 residues. Germline V gene data show CDR1 as SEHNR and CDR2 as FQNEAQ (reference sequence). V was cut by 3 bases and J by 8 bases, with 18 bases left in between. The CDR3 DNA sequence: TGTGCCAGCAGCTTCAAACCGCTGAGGGCGGTTACGCAGTATTTT. Its protein product is CASSFKPLRAVTQYF.